The 12 T cell receptor beta chains listed next were all sequenced from one sample in a study of blood T cell repertoires in COVID-19. Method: immunoSEQ multiplex PCR; TCRdb's copy keeps in-frame clones and lacks some. This table has about 190,000 clones, about nine tenths appearing once. The sample comprised peripheral blood. These receptors were collected from a man aged 25-45 years with acute or convalescent COVID-19.

The chain links TRBV28 to TRBJ2-3; TRBD2 agrees at 12 bases. This CDR3 contains 17 residues. Germline-derived CDR1 and CDR2 are MDHEN and SYDVKM. V was pared by 6 bases and J by 0 bases, with 7 bases of the junction left unmatched. Here the CDR3 reads CASREAGTSGSTDTQYF. CDR3 DNA sequence: TGTGCCAGCAGGGAAGCCGGGACTAGCGGGAGCACAGATACGCAGTATTTT.

The V call is TRBV29-1, the J call TRBJ2-7; 8 bases line up with TRBD2. CDR3 length equals 12 residues. From germline, CDR1 is SQVTM and CDR2 ANQGSEA. The junction had 1 base not matched to a gene; V was cut back by 3 bases and J by 3 bases. The CDR3 nucleotides are TGCAGCGTTGACACTAGCGGCTACGAGCAGTACTTC. This translates into CSVDTSGYEQYF.

The genes are TRBV6-5 and TRBJ1-2; D gene unclear. Germline CDR1 reads MNHEY; CDR2 reads SVGAGI. The CDR3 extends over 13 amino acids. Trimming removed 6 bases at V and 0 bases at J, with 8 bases between. In DNA, the CDR3 is TGTGCCAGCAGGGAGACGGCTAACTATGGCTACACCTTC. This sequence encodes CASRETANYGYTF.

CDR3 region: CASSSRGSDTEAFF. Written as DNA, the CDR3 is TGTGCCAGCAGCTCCCGAGGGTCGGACACTGAAGCTTTCTTT. The chain links TRBV7-3 to TRBJ1-1; no firm D call. V was trimmed by 4 bases and J by 3 bases, leaving 12 bases between them. Per germline, CDR1 SGHTA and CDR2 FQGTGA. The CDR3 covers 14 residues.

This clone was observed once. The V and J genes are TRBV5-1 and TRBJ2-5, with 8 bases fitting TRBD1. The ends lost 2 bases at V and 5 bases at J; junction bases unmatched: 8. The CDR3 consists of 15 residues. Germline CDR1 SGHRS, CDR2 YFSETQ. CDR3 DNA: TGCGCCAGCAGCTTTTCGACAGGGGCCGGGGAGACCCAGTACTTC. Encoded protein: CASSFSTGAGETQYF.

The chain combines TRBV6-6 with TRBJ2-3; D is perhaps TRBD2 (7 bases). Germline V gene lookup returns CDR1 MNHNY and CDR2 SVGAGI (reference sequence). The CDR3 has 16 amino acids. Trimming left V 6 bases short and J 2 bases short, with 18 bases between. CDR3 nucleotide sequence: TGTGCCAGCAGGACCCGGGGGGCGGGACCCACAGATACGCAGTATTTT. Protein sequence: CASRTRGAGPTDTQYF.

This chain's CDR3 is CASSLTGAGENTEAFF. The CDR3 region has the DNA TGTGCCAGCAGCTTGACAGGGGCAGGTGAAAACACTGAAGCTTTCTTT. The V call is TRBV7-9, the J call TRBJ1-1; 8 bases are shared with TRBD1. The germline CDR1 and CDR2 sequences are SEHNR and FQNEAQ (reference sequence). The CDR3 sequence is 16 residues long. Losses at the gene ends were 3 bases for V and 2 bases for J; bases not matched to a gene: 8.

The chain combines TRBV19 with TRBJ1-3; no firm D call. This CDR3 comprises 14 residues. Germline CDR1 reads LNHDA; CDR2 reads SQIVND (reference sequence). V dropped 6 bases and J dropped 0 bases, with 9 bases sitting between them. CDR3 sequence: CASSLSISGNTIYF. The DNA for the CDR3 is TGTGCCAGTAGCCTGTCTATCTCTGGAAACACCATATATTTT.

This clone has more than one count but fewer than ten. J is TRBJ2-7 and V is TRBV5-6; 9 bases align to TRBD1. Losses at the gene ends were 2 bases for V and 5 bases for J; bases not matched to a gene: 8. Germline lookup yields CDR1 SGHDT and CDR2 YYEEEE. The CDR3 consists of 15 residues. Here the CDR3 DNA reads TGTGCCAGCAGCTTTACCGGGACAGGGACTCACGAGCAGTACTTC. Protein product: CASSFTGTGTHEQYF.

The V and J genes are TRBV5-5 and TRBJ2-4, with D perhaps TRBD2 (7 bases). The CDR3 runs 14 residues. Trimming shortened V by 4 bases and J by 8 bases, and 16 bases separated the two germline ends. Germline V gene lookup returns CDR1 SGHKS and CDR2 YYEKEE (reference sequence). For the CDR3, the DNA is TGTGCCAGCAGCCTACAGGGAGGGAGGGACATTCAGTACTTC. This translates into CASSLQGGRDIQYF. Full variable domain (remainder filled in from reference TRBV5-5 and TRBJ2-4): DAGVTQSPTHLIKTRGQQVTLRCSPISGHKSVSWYQQVLGQGPQFIFQYYEKEERGRGNFPDRFSARQFPNYSSELNVNALLLGDSALYLCASSLQGGRDIQYFGAGTRLSVL.

This clone appeared a single time. The chain employs TRBV10-2 and TRBJ1-1; perhaps TRBD1 as D (6 bases). Trimming took off 1 base at V and 12 bases at J, with 18 bases between the two ends. The length of the CDR3 is 14 residues. CDR1 WSHSY and CDR2 SAAADI come from the germline V gene. The CDR3 sequence is CASSEFGSVGGPFF. CDR3 sequence (DNA): TGCGCCAGCAGTGAGTTCGGGTCTGTAGGGGGACCTTTCTTT.

V gene TRBV11-2 combines with J gene TRBJ2-1; 9 bases are shared with TRBD2. The CDR3 totals 15 residues. Unmatched junction bases numbered 0, after V lost 3 bases and J lost 0 bases. CDR1 SGHAT and CDR2 FQNNGV come from the germline V gene. Here the CDR3 DNA reads TGTGCCAGCAGCTTTAGCGGGAGCTCCTACAATGAGCAGTTCTTC. The encoded protein is CASSFSGSSYNEQFF.